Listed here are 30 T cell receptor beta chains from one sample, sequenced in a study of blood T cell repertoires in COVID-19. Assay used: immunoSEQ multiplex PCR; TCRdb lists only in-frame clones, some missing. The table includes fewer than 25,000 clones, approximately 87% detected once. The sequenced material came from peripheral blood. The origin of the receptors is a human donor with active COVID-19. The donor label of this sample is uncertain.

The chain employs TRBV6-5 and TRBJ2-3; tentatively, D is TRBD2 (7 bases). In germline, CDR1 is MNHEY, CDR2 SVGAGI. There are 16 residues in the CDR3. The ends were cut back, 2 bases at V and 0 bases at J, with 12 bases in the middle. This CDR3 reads CASSYAAGASTDTQYF. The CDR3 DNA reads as TGTGCCAGCAGTTACGCGGCGGGGGCTAGCACAGATACGCAGTATTTT.

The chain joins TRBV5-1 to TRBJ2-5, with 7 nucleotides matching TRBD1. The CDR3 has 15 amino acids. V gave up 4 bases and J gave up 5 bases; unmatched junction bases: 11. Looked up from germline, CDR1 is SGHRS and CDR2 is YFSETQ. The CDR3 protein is CASSGEGQRTETQYF. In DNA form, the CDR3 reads TGCGCCAGCAGCGGTGAGGGACAGAGGACTGAGACCCAGTACTTC.

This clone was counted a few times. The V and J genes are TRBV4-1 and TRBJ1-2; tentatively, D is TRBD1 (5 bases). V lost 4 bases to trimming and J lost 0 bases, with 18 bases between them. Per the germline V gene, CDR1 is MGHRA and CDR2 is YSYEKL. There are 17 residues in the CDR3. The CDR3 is CASSRQPGSPANYGYTF. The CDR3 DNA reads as TGCGCCAGCAGCCGACAACCAGGGTCTCCCGCTAACTATGGCTACACCTTC.

CDR3 nucleotide sequence: TGTGCTAGTGGAGATTACAGGGGGGGAAAGCAGTTCTTC. Protein product: CASGDYRGGKQFF. This chain joins TRBV12-5 and TRBJ2-1, with a tentative D call TRBD1 (8 bases). This CDR3 has 13 amino acids. V lost 6 bases and J lost 11, with 17 bases in between. Germline V CDR1 and CDR2: LGHNT, FRNRAP.

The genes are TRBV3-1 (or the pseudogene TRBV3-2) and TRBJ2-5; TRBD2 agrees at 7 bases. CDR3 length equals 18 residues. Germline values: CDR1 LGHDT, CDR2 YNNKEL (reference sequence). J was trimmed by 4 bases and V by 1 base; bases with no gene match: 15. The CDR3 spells CASSQAHGRREWRETQYF. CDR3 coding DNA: TGTGCCAGCAGCCAAGCGCACGGCCGGCGGGAGTGGAGAGAGACCCAGTACTTC.

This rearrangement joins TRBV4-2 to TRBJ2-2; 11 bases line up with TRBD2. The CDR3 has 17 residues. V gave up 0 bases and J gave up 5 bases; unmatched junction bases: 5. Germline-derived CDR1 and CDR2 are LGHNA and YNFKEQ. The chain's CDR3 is CASSQDETSGRTGELFF. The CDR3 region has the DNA TGTGCCAGCAGCCAAGACGAAACTAGCGGGAGAACCGGGGAGCTGTTTTTT.

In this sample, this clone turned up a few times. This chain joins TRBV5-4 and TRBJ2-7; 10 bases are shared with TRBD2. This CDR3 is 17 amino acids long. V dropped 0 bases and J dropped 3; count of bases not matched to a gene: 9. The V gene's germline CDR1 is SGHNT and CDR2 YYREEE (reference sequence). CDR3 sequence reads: CASSLAVASGSIYEQYF. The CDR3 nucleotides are TGTGCCAGCAGCTTGGCTGTGGCTAGCGGGAGTATCTACGAGCAGTACTTC.

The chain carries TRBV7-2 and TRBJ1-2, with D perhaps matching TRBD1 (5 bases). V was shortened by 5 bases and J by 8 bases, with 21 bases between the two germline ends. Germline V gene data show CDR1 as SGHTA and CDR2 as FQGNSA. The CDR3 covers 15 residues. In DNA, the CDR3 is TGTGCCAGCAGCATAACCCAGGTCCAGGGAAGAGGCTACACCTTC. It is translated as CASSITQVQGRGYTF.

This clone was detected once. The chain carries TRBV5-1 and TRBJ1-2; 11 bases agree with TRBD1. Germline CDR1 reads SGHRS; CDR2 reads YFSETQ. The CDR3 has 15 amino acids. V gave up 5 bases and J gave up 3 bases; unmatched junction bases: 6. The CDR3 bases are TGCGCCAGCAGTTCCGGGACAGGGGGAGACTATGGCTACACCTTC. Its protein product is CASSSGTGGDYGYTF.

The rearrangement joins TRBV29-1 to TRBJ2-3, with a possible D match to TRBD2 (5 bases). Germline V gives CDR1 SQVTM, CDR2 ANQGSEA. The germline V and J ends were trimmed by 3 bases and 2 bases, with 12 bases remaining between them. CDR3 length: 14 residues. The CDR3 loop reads CSVDLRADTDTQYF. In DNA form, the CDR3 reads TGCAGCGTTGATTTGCGGGCGGACACAGATACGCAGTATTTT.

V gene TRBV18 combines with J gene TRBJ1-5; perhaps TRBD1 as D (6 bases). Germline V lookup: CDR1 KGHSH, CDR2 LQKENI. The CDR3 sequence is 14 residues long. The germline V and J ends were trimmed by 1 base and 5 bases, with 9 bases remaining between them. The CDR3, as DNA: TGTGCCAGCTCACCACGTTCAGGGGATCAGCCCCAGCATTTT. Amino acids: CASSPRSGDQPQHF.

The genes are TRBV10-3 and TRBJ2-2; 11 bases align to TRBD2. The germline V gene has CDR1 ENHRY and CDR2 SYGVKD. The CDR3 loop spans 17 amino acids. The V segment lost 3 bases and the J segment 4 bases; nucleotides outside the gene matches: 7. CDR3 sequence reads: CAISDAYGTSGTGELFF. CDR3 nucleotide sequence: TGTGCCATCAGTGACGCGTATGGGACTAGCGGCACCGGGGAGCTGTTTTTT.

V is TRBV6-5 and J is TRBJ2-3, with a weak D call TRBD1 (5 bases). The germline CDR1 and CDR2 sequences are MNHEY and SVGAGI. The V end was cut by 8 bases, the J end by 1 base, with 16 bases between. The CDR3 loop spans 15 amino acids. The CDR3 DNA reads TGTGCCAGCTGCAGGGCAGGATCTGGCACAGATACGCAGTATTTT. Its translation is CASCRAGSGTDTQYF.

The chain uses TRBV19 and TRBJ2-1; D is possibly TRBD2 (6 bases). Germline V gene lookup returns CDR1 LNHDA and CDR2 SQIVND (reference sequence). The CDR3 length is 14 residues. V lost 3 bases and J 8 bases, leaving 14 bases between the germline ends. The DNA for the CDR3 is TGTGCCAGTAGTATGAGGTCGGGCGGGGATGAGCAGTTCTTC. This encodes CASSMRSGGDEQFF.

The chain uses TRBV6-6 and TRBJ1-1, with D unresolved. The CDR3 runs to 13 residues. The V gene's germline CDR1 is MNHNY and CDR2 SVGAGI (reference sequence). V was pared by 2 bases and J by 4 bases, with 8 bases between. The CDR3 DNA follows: TGTGCCAGCAGTTACCCGGAGGTCACTGAAGCTTTCTTT. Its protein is CASSYPEVTEAFF.

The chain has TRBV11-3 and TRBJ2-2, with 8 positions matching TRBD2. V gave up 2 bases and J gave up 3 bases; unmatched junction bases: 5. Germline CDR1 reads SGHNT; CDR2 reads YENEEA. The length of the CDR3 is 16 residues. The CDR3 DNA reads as TGTGCCAGCAGCTTATCACTAGCGGACGACACCGGGGAGCTGTTTTTT. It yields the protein CASSLSLADDTGELFF.

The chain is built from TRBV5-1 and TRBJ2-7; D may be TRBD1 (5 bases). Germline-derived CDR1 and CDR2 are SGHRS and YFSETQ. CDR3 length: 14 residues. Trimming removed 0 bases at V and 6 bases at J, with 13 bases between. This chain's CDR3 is CASSLAPRVSEQYF. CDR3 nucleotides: TGCGCCAGCAGCTTGGCCCCCAGGGTCAGCGAGCAGTACTTC.

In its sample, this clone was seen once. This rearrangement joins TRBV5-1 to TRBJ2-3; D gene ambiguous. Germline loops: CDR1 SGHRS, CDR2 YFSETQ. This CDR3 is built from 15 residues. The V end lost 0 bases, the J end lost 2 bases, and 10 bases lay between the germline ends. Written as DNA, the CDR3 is TGCGCCAGCAGCTTGGTGGGCCCACCCACAGATACGCAGTATTTT. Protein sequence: CASSLVGPPTDTQYF. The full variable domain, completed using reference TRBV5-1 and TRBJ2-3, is KAGVTQTPRYLIKTRGQQVTLSCSPISGHRSVSWYQQTPGQGLQFLFEYFSETQRNKGNFPGRFSGRQFSNSRSEMNVSTLELGDSALYLCASSLVGPPTDTQYFGPGTRLTVL.

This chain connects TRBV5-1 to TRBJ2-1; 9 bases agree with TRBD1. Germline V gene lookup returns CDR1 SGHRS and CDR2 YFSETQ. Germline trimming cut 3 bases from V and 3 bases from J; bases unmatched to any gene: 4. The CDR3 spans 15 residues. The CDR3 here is CASSSTGGGYNEQFF. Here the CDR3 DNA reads TGCGCCAGCAGCTCGACAGGGGGAGGCTACAATGAGCAGTTCTTC.

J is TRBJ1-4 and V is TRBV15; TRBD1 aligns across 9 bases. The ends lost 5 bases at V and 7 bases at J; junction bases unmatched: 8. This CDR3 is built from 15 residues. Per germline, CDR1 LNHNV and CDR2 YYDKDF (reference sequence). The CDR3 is CATSALDRGGEKLFF. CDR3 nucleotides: TGTGCCACCAGCGCTCTGGACAGGGGAGGTGAAAAACTGTTTTTT.

CDR3 sequence: CASSIEGSFNYGYTF. The CDR3 bases are TGTGCCAGTAGTATAGAGGGCAGCTTTAACTATGGCTACACCTTC. The chain has TRBV19 and TRBJ1-2; the D is unclear. CDR3 length: 15 amino acids. Germline CDR1 LNHDA, CDR2 SQIVND (reference sequence). V was cut by 0 bases and J by 1 base, with 9 bases left in between.

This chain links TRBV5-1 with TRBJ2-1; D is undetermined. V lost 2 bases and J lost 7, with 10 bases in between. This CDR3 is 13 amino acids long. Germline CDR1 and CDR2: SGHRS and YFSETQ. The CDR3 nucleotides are TGCGCCAGCAGCTTAGCTCCAGCGAATGAGCAGTTCTTC. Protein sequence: CASSLAPANEQFF.

Written as DNA, the CDR3 is TGTGCCAGCAGCTTGGCCGGGAGGCATGCCGGGGAGCTGTTTTTT. Its protein product is CASSLAGRHAGELFF. This chain connects TRBV5-4 to TRBJ2-2, with 7 positions matching TRBD2. There are 15 residues in the CDR3. V trimming: 0 bases; J trimming: 6 bases; junction bases outside the gene matches: 5. In germline, CDR1 is SGHNT, CDR2 YYREEE (reference sequence).

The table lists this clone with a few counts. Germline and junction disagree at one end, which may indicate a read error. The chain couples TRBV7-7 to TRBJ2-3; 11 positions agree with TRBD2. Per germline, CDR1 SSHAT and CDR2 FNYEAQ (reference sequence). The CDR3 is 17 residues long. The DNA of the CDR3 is TGTGCTAGCAGCTGCTCAGAGTCTAGCGGGGGGACAGATACGCAGTATTTT. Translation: CASSCSESSGGTDTQYF.

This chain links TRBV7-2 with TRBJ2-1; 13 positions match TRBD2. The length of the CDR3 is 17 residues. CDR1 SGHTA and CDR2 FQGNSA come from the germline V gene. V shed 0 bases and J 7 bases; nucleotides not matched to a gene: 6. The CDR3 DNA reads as TGTGCCAGCAGCTTAGCGGGGACTAGCGGGACTGGGAATGAGCAGTTCTTC. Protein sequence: CASSLAGTSGTGNEQFF.

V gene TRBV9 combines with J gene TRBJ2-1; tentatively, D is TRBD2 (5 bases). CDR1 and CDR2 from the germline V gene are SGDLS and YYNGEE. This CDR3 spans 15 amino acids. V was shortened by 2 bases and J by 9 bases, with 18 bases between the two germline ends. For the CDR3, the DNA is TGTGCCAGCAGCGTTTCGGTTGAATTCAGCGGTGAGCAGTTCTTC. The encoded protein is CASSVSVEFSGEQFF.

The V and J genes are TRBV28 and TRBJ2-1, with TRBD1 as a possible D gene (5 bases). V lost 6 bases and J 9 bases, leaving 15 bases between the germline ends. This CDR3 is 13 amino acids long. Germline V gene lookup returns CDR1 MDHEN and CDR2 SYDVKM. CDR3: CASRVLTVGEQFF. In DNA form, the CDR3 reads TGTGCCAGCAGAGTGTTGACAGTGGGTGAGCAGTTCTTC.

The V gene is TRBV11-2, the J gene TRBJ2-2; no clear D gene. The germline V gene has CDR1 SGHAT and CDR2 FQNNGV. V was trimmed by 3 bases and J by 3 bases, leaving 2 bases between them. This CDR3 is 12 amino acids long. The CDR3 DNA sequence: TGTGCCAGCAGCTTCTACACCGGGGAGCTGTTTTTT. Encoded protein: CASSFYTGELFF.

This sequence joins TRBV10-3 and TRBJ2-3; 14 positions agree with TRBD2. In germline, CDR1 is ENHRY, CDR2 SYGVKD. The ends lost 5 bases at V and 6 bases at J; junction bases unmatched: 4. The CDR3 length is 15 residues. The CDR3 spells CAISLTSGGADTQYF. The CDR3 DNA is TGTGCCATCAGTTTGACTAGCGGGGGGGCCGATACGCAGTATTTT.

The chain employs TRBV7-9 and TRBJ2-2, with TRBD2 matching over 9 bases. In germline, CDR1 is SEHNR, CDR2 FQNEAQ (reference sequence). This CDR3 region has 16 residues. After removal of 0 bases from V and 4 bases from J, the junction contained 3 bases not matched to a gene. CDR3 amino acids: CASSLASGSGTGELFF. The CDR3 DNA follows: TGTGCCAGCAGCTTAGCTAGCGGGAGCGGCACCGGGGAGCTGTTTTTT.